This record concerns one T cell receptor (beta chain) sequence. Its target is unknown. The source of the sample is a study of cytomegalovirus exposure and HLA in healthy donors. V shed 4 bases and J 3 bases; nucleotides not matched to a gene: 8. Per the germline V gene, CDR1 is MGHRA and CDR2 is YSYEKL. CDR3 size: 15 residues. The study's findings and limits: Earlier analysis yielded a pattern in which most TCR beta V segments were productive about 90% or about 30% of the time. Serostatus for CMV was the only available immune exposure information. Researchers catalogued over 150 TCR beta chains as cytomegalovirus-associated.

Primers: 60 Vbeta forward and 13 Jbeta reverse. Only in-frame clones appear in the TCRdb table, and some are missing; sequencing was by immunoSEQ multiplex PCR. The sample holds some 180,000 clones, 60% to 85% seen once. The sample comprised PBMCs. The clonotype originates from a male donor in good health and CMV-seronegative. The chain joins TRBV4-1 to TRBJ1-1; 7 bases align to TRBD1. The CDR3 coding sequence is TGCGCCAGCAGCCTGGGATCAGGGGGAGACACTGAAGCTTTCTTT. Translating it yields CASSLGSGGDTEAFF.